These T cell receptor delta chains were read from a single sample in a study of gamma-delta T cells after stem cell transplantation. TCRdb made new clone calls on the RT-PCR reads using CATT. The data hold some 500 delta-chain clones, with about 17% observed a single time. The sequencing sample was made of gamma-delta T cells. These receptors all come from a human donor. It is not recorded whose cells these are; they may come from a transplant donor. The conserved cysteine and the conserved F or W are not part of the CDR3 here.

j_call v_call cdr3_aa
TRDJ1 TRDV1 ALGELVPRGGYTDKLI
TRDJ1 TRDV2 ACDHVLGDTESTDKLI
TRDJ1 TRDV1 ALGELRWVLPLPLLGDTPTTLRRHTDKLI
TRDJ1 TRDV2 ACDPLLGILTDKLI
TRDJ1 TRDV2 ACDSLLGDHSYTDNLI
TRDJ2 TRDV2 ACRTDRITWGTAQLF
TRDJ1 TRDV1 ALAGTGLPPSTFNKLI
TRDJ1 TRDV2 ACDNLNPGGYREAADRLI
TRDJ1 TRDV2 ACDDVLGDTHTDKLI
TRDJ1 TRDV2 ACDTVRPNGGSLGIDYTDKLI
TRDJ1 TRDV2 ACDTGYEDKLI
TRDJ1 TRDV2 ACDRLGDPTDKLI
TRDJ1 TRDV2 ACDPLLGDYTDKLI
TRDJ1 TRDV2 ACDTLSSLLGVAYTDKLI
TRDJ1 TRDV1 ALGEHLPVLVVYTDKLI
TRDJ3 TRDV2 ACDTVGSGSSWDTRQMF
TRDJ1 TRDV1 ALGELSRGFWGQYTDKLI
TRDJ1 TRDV2 ACDTVNRAKKGGKLI
TRDJ3 TRDV2 ACDTAWGARSWDTRQMF
TRDJ1 TRDV3 ALGRGLPGGYWGTRDKLI
TRDJ1 TRDV2 ACDRFNWGIRAHDKLI
TRDJ2 TRDV2 ACDTVLGGLTAQLF
TRDJ1 TRDV1 ALGGGVRFPYTDKLI
TRDJ1 TRDV1 ALGVIRRWDRNTDKLI
TRDJ1 TRDV1 ALGELPRPRLGDTYTDKLI
TRDJ1 TRAV29/DV5 AASGLLPLGDTGTESLNTDKLI
TRDJ1 TRDV3 AFNIHRNLLRTDKLI
TRDJ1 TRDV2 ACDTVSGRTDKLI